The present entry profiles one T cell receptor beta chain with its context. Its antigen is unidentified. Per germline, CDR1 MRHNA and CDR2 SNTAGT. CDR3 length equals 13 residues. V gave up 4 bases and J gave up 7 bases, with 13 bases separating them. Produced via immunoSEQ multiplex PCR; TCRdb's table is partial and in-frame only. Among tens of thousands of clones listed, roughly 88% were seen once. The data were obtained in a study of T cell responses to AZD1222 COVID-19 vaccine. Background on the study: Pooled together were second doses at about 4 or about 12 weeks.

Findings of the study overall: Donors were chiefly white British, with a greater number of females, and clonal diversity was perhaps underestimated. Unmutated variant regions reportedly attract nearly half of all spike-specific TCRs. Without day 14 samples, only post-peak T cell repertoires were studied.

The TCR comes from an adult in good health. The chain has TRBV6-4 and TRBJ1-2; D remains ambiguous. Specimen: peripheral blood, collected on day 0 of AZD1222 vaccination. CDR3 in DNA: TGTGCCAGCAGTGTTGATAGTTTGGGTGGCTACACCTTC. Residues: CASSVDSLGGYTF.